The TCR beta chain described here comes from a study of blood T cell repertoires in COVID-19. Study background: Spain, Italy and the United States supplied samples that represented acute and convalescent COVID-19. T cells, B-cell-depleted T cells, or PBMCs provided the cDNA or gDNA that served as material.

How the authors handled the data: Estimation of nucleated cell counts relied on the amplification of reference gene primers. This table comes from immunoSEQ multiplex PCR, and its TCRdb copy is limited to in-frame clones, with some not included. The V and J calls and clone size were taken over from that table, and D and trimming were inferred from the DNA. Of roughly 380,000 clones listed, over 65% are singletons. Sequencing used peripheral blood. The receptor's source is a human donor with acute or convalescent COVID-19. The donor label of this sample is uncertain.

The chain's CDR3 is CASSERPEGGYTF. CDR3 nucleotide sequence: TGTGCCAGCAGTGAAAGGCCCGAGGGCGGCTACACCTTC. The rearrangement uses TRBV6-1 and TRBJ1-2; D not certain. The CDR3 length is 13 residues. V lost 2 bases to trimming and J lost 8 bases, with 12 bases between them. Germline CDR1 MNHNS, CDR2 SASEGT.